This T cell receptor (beta chain) was identified in a study of blood T cell repertoires in COVID-19. Study-level background: T cells, B-cell-depleted T cells, or PBMCs supplied cDNA or gDNA.

As handled by the study authors: Cell counts per sample came from amplifying reference gene primers. Sequencing was performed with immunoSEQ multiplex PCR; in TCRdb, only in-frame clones are kept and a portion is missing. D and trimming were read from the DNA, whereas the V and J calls and clone size are those reported in that table. This sample yields roughly 230,000 clones, of which 84% are seen a single time; roughly a tenth belongs to the top ten. The CDR3 has 14 residues. Trimming took 3 bases from V and 2 from J, leaving 10 bases between them. The germline V gene encodes CDR1 KGHSH and CDR2 LQKENI. This clone is a singleton in its sample. This sample also contains other DNA sequences that code for the same CDR3.

The sequencing input was peripheral blood. The chain employs TRBV18 and TRBJ1-1, with D perhaps matching TRBD1 (6 bases). The receptor's source is a woman of 80 years or more with COVID-19, enrolled during active disease. In DNA, the CDR3 is TGTGCCAGCTCACCGGGACAAACTAACACTGAAGCTTTCTTT. Its translation is CASSPGQTNTEAFF. The full variable domain, completed using reference TRBV18 and TRBJ1-1, is NAGVMQNPRHLVRRRGQEARLRCSPMKGHSHVYWYRQLPEEGLKFMVYLQKENIIDESGMPKERFSAEFPKEGPSILRIQQVVRGDSAAYFCASSPGQTNTEAFFGQGTRLTVV.